This TCR beta chain was sequenced for a study of cytomegalovirus exposure and HLA in healthy donors. Background on the study: Genetic ancestry analysis placed more than 80% of the 400 or so donors that were genotyped in the Caucasian-associated cluster. Overall study results and limits: Owing to their indistinguishability, certain V segments, notably TRBV6-2 and TRBV6-3, were excluded. Other equally common chains were less clonally expanded than HLA-associated TCR beta chains, a later analysis showed. CMV serostatus stood as the only immune exposure information on hand.

As for this clone: The antigen is not known.

CDR3 length: 15 residues. Germline loops: CDR1 SEHNR, CDR2 FQNEAQ (reference sequence). V was trimmed by 5 bases and J by 4 bases, leaving 16 bases between them. In the PCR, 60 Vbeta and 13 Jbeta primers were used. The method was immunoSEQ multiplex PCR; TCRdb's version includes in-frame clones alone and lacks a portion of them. The sample has about 96,000 clones, roughly 79% seen once. The sample comprised PBMCs. The sequence was obtained from a woman in her 70s in good health and CMV-seropositive. The gene calls are TRBV7-9 and TRBJ2-3, with D maybe TRBD2 (5 bases). The CDR3 DNA reads TGTGCCAGCAGCCCCCGAGGGCTAGGCGCAGATACGCAGTATTTT. Translation gives CASSPRGLGADTQYF.